These T cell receptor beta chains were read from a single sample in a study of T cell repertoires in breast cancer. MiXCR, run by TCRdb on the emulsion pairing reads, gives a single entry per CDR3 protein. Of about 40,000 distinct CDR3 sequences listed, 45% to 50% are singletons. The sample consisted of CD8+ T cells. These receptors were obtained from a pool of human donors with breast cancer or a healthy control (not recorded which). Each CDR3 is given without its conserved first and last residue. Not every row has a clone size; where given, it reads once, few, many or a size class.

few | TRBV19 | ASSIPGFEQY
many | TRBV27 | ASSLGRYPGQGFGGYT
NA | TRBV11-1 | ASSWARGDDGYT
NA | TRBV7-2 | ASSARGASYNEQF
once | TRBV7-9 | ASSLALNEQF
few | TRBV6-1 | ASRRGLAGGTNEQF
few | TRBV4-1 | ASSQGTSGEWQY
NA | TRBV6-5 | ASSYSPGQTYEQY
medium-sized | TRBV27 | ASSLSLDLWYEQY
NA | TRBV7-9 | ASSFGTEHDEQY
NA | TRBV5-1 | ASSSGQNTQY
few | TRBV29-1 | SVVDQVSQPQH
few | TRBV7-9 | ASSFSRRQGIEQF
few | TRBV2 | ASSPRNRVGEQY
NA | TRBV27 | ASRNRRSADTQY
NA | TRBV6-6 | ASRLNTGGLF
few | TRBV20-1 | SATGQYQETQY
NA | TRBV11-2 | ASSLSRHLSEAF
NA | TRBV6-6 | ASSSEYRGAYKQY
NA | TRBV20-1 | SAREAGAGTDTQY
NA | TRBV2 | ASEGGPDGYT
NA | TRBV3-1 | ASSPGGQGPRIRETQY
few | TRBV6-2/TRBV6-3 | ASSYGTLSSTEAF
few | TRBV3-1 | ASSPKLNQGYNEQF
many | TRBV7-9 | ASSQREAAV
few | TRBV29-1 | SVKVGALAVTDTQY
NA | TRBV4-1 | ASSQEPGTSGGSSYNEQF
NA | TRBV20-1 | SARDANDQTLDTDTQY
NA | TRBV4-1 | ASSQGGGQPQH
NA | TRBV3-1 | ASSQEGQARYGYT
NA | TRBV2 | ASSEGSGGLYGYT
NA | TRBV12-3/TRBV12-4 | AIVLGTDYPL
few | TRBV7-9 | ASSMGLAGLEFNEQF
NA | TRBV12-3/TRBV12-4 | ASRPGQGNPAF
few | TRBV12-3/TRBV12-4 | ASSFDTAPRNTIY
NA | TRBV7-6 | ASSLESSGANVLT
few | TRBV27 | ASRGTFSNQPQH
NA | TRBV24-1 | ATSGGLETGELF
NA | TRBV2 | ASSDLQAGEKLF
NA | TRBV6-4 | ASSDSKVGGNEQY